The following is a TCR beta chain sequence with its context. This entry belongs to a study of T cell changes during pregnancy in multiple sclerosis. Germline V CDR1 and CDR2: GTSNPN, SVGIG (reference sequence). V was shortened by 7 bases and J by 7 bases, with 11 bases between the two germline ends. The CDR3 has 11 residues. Libraries were prepared by immunoSEQ multiplex PCR; TCRdb keeps only in-frame clonotypes and omits some of them. The sample records about 99,000 clones, about 90% being singletons. The sequence was collected from a female donor with multiple sclerosis, enrolled in a pregnancy study. This specimen was peripheral blood, taken after pregnancy. The J gene is TRBJ2-1, the V gene TRBV30; D remains ambiguous. The CDR3 reads CAFLTANEQFF. The DNA of the CDR3 is TGTGCCTTCTTAACTGCGAATGAGCAGTTCTTC.